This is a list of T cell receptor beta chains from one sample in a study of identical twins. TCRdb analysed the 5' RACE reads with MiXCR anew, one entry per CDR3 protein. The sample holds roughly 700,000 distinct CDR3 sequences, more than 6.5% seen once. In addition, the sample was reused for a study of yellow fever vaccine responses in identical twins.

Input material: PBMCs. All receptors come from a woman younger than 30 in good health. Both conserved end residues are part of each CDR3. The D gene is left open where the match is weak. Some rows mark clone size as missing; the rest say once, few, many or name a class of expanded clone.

DNA: TGTGCCAGCAGCTTCCGGGGCAGGGAACTTAACTATGGCTACACCTTC
CDR3: CASSFRGRELNYGYTF
J: TRBJ1-2
V: TRBV7-9
size: few
D: -

DNA: TGTGCCAGCAGCCCCGAGCCCGTCGGGGGGACCAACACCGGGGAGCTGTTTTTT
CDR3: CASSPEPVGGTNTGELFF
J: TRBJ2-2
V: TRBV11-2
size: -
D: TRBD2

DNA: TGTGCCAGCAGCTTTTCGACTAGCCCGGAGACCCAGTACTTC
CDR3: CASSFSTSPETQYF
J: TRBJ2-5
V: TRBV7-2
size: -
D: TRBD2

DNA: TGCGCCAGCAGCTTGTCAAGAGGGGGGGCGGTTTCTGGGGCCAACGTCCTGACTTTC
CDR3: CASSLSRGGAVSGANVLTF
J: TRBJ2-6
V: TRBV5-1
size: few
D: -

DNA: TGCAGTGCTTTCCCGGGGACAGGGGTGGGCATTCAGTACTTC
CDR3: CSAFPGTGVGIQYF
J: TRBJ2-4
V: TRBV20-1
size: many
D: TRBD1

DNA: TGTGCCAGCAGCTTAGTGTTCGAGGGAAGCAATCAGCCCCAGCATTTT
CDR3: CASSLVFEGSNQPQHF
J: TRBJ1-5
V: TRBV7-2
size: few
D: -

DNA: TGTGCCAGCAAACGGGACAGGGGGTCCGGGGAGCTGTTTTTT
CDR3: CASKRDRGSGELFF
J: TRBJ2-2
V: TRBV27
size: -
D: TRBD1

DNA: TGTGCCAGCAGCTTGGCAGACCTAGCCTACGAGCAGTACTTC
CDR3: CASSLADLAYEQYF
J: TRBJ2-7
V: TRBV5-8
size: -
D: -

DNA: TGTGCCACCAGCAGAGATGGGAGGGGTGATCAGCCCCAGCATTTT
CDR3: CATSRDGRGDQPQHF
J: TRBJ1-5
V: TRBV15
size: -
D: -

DNA: TGTGCCAGCAGTTCAAGGCCCCGCGAGCAGTACTTC
CDR3: CASSSRPREQYF
J: TRBJ2-7
V: TRBV12-3/TRBV12-4
size: few
D: -

DNA: TGTGCCAGCAGCTCCCGGACAGGTGACTACGAGCAGTACTTC
CDR3: CASSSRTGDYEQYF
J: TRBJ2-7
V: TRBV7-9
size: many
D: TRBD1

DNA: TGCAGTGCTAGAGATCCCTCTAGCGGGGTTTCCTACGAGCAGTACTTC
CDR3: CSARDPSSGVSYEQYF
J: TRBJ2-7
V: TRBV20-1
size: few
D: TRBD2

DNA: TGTGCCAGCAGCCCGAGCTGGGGACAGGTTGGAGGCTACACCTTC
CDR3: CASSPSWGQVGGYTF
J: TRBJ1-2
V: TRBV13
size: few
D: TRBD1

DNA: TGTGCCACCAGTGACCCGAACGGACTAGCTTTCGATGAGCAGTTCTTC
CDR3: CATSDPNGLAFDEQFF
J: TRBJ2-1
V: TRBV24-1
size: -
D: TRBD2

DNA: TGTGCCAGCAGCGCAACCAAGCGGGAGGGTGAGCAGTTCTTC
CDR3: CASSATKREGEQFF
J: TRBJ2-1
V: TRBV7-2
size: many
D: TRBD2

DNA: TGTGCCAGCAGTTTGATTAAAAACATTCAGTACTTC
CDR3: CASSLIKNIQYF
J: TRBJ2-4
V: TRBV28
size: -
D: -

DNA: TGTGCCAGCAGCCCGGAAACCGGGACAGAAGAGACCCAGTACTTC
CDR3: CASSPETGTEETQYF
J: TRBJ2-5
V: TRBV7-8
size: -
D: TRBD1

DNA: TGTGCCAGCAGCCAAGATGTGTGGGCGTGGAATGAGCAGTTCTTC
CDR3: CASSQDVWAWNEQFF
J: TRBJ2-1
V: TRBV3-1
size: few
D: -

DNA: TGCAGCGTTGAGGCGGACAGGGCAGATACGCAGTATTTT
CDR3: CSVEADRADTQYF
J: TRBJ2-3
V: TRBV29-1
size: few
D: TRBD1

DNA: TGCAGCGTTGTCCTACTAGAGAACACCTACGAGCAGTACTTC
CDR3: CSVVLLENTYEQYF
J: TRBJ2-7
V: TRBV29-1
size: -
D: -

DNA: TGCAGTGCTAGAGGGACTAGCGGGAACTACGAGCAGTACTTC
CDR3: CSARGTSGNYEQYF
J: TRBJ2-7
V: TRBV20-1
size: few
D: TRBD2

DNA: TGTGCCAGCAGCTCCGGACTAGCGGGGGGATCTTACGAGCAGTACTTC
CDR3: CASSSGLAGGSYEQYF
J: TRBJ2-7
V: TRBV7-9
size: -
D: TRBD2

DNA: TGCGCCAGCAGCTTGAGCCCAGATACGCACTATTTT
CDR3: CASSLSPDTHYF
J: TRBJ2-3
V: TRBV5-1
size: -
D: -

DNA: TGTGCCAGCAGCTTAGGTCCGGGTACCCAGTACTTC
CDR3: CASSLGPGTQYF
J: TRBJ2-5
V: TRBV7-9
size: few
D: -

DNA: TGTGCCTGGAGTCCTCGACAGGGGGCGTACGGCTACACCTTC
CDR3: CAWSPRQGAYGYTF
J: TRBJ1-2
V: TRBV30
size: -
D: TRBD1

DNA: TGCGCCAGTAGACGCAGGGAGGAGACCCAGTACTTC
CDR3: CASRRREETQYF
J: TRBJ2-5
V: TRBV5-1
size: many
D: -